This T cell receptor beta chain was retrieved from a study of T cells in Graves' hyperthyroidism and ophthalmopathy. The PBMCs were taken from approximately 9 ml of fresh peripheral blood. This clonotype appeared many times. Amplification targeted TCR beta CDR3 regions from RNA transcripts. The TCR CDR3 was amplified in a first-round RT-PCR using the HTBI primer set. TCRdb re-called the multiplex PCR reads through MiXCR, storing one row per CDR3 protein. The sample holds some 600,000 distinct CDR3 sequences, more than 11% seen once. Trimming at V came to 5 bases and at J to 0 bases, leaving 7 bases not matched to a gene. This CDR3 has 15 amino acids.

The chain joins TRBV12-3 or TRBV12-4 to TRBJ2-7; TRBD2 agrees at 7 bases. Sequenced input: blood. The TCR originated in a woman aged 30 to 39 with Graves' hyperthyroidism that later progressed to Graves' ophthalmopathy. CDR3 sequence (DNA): TGTGCCAGCAGTAAACTAGCGAGAAGCTCCTACGAGCAGTACTTC. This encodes CASSKLARSSYEQYF.